Below, 6 T cell receptor beta chains from the same sample are listed, as sequenced in a study of blood T cell repertoires in COVID-19. The table came from immunoSEQ multiplex PCR; TCRdb's copy has only in-frame clones and leaves some out. This sample has more than 200,000 clones, with approximately 91% found just once. Sequenced input: peripheral blood. The receptor source for this set is a woman aged 55-75 years with acute or convalescent COVID-19.

This sequence joins TRBV28 and TRBJ1-5; D is perhaps TRBD1 (5 bases). Germline V gene sequence: CDR1 MDHEN, CDR2 SYDVKM. Trimming stripped 7 bases from V and 1 base from J, with 11 bases between. There are 14 residues in the CDR3. Written as DNA, the CDR3 is TGTGCCAGCATAACAGGTAGCAGCAATCAGCCCCAGCATTTT. This encodes CASITGSSNQPQHF.

The chain combines TRBV7-9 with TRBJ1-4, with TRBD1 matching over 7 bases. There are 15 residues in the CDR3. CDR1 SEHNR and CDR2 FQNEAQ come from the germline V gene (reference sequence). The J segment lost 6 bases and the V segment lost 8 bases, leaving 12 bases of the junction unmatched. The CDR3 bases are TGTGCCAGCCGCTCAAGGGGGCTCTTTGATGAAAAACTGTTTTTT. This encodes CASRSRGLFDEKLFF.

This chain uses TRBV4-1 with TRBJ1-3; 7 nucleotides match TRBD1. This CDR3 contains 17 residues. Looked up from germline, CDR1 is MGHRA and CDR2 is YSYEKL. V was pared by 3 bases and J by 1 base, with 9 bases of the junction left unmatched. The CDR3 DNA is TGCGCCAGCAGCCATGGGACAGCTTTCAGTTCTGGAAACACCATATATTTT. Protein: CASSHGTAFSSGNTIYF.

This sequence joins TRBV30 and TRBJ1-1; 8 nucleotides line up with TRBD1. The CDR3 length is 16 residues. From germline, CDR1 is GTSNPN and CDR2 SVGIG (reference sequence). V shed 2 bases and J 4 bases; nucleotides not matched to a gene: 12. This CDR3 is CAWSLRSRGRGTEAFF. The CDR3 DNA reads TGTGCCTGGAGTTTACGGTCCAGGGGGCGGGGCACTGAAGCTTTCTTT.

The J gene is TRBJ1-5, the V gene TRBV5-8; 7 nucleotides line up with TRBD1. The length of the CDR3 is 15 residues. V shed 4 bases and J 3 bases; nucleotides not matched to a gene: 7. Germline V gives CDR1 SGHTS, CDR2 YDEGEE. CDR3 residues: CASSKGQHLNQPQHF. In DNA, the CDR3 is TGTGCCAGCAGCAAGGGACAGCACCTCAATCAGCCCCAGCATTTT.

V gene TRBV4-1 combines with J gene TRBJ2-1; D is ambiguous. V lost 4 bases to trimming and J lost 12 bases, with 16 bases between them. The CDR3 is 13 residues long. CDR1 and CDR2 from the germline V gene are MGHRA and YSYEKL. The CDR3 sequence: CASSRLKEPGQFF. The CDR3 coding sequence is TGCGCCAGCAGCCGCCTCAAGGAGCCCGGGCAGTTCTTC.